The 26 T cell receptor beta chains reported below all come from one sample, sequenced in a study of Tregs in tolerant kidney transplant recipients (dated by TCRdb to between 2018 and 2020). The sample's time point label, in plain terms: blood sample drawn before combined kidney and bone marrow transplant. Library preparation was by the immunoSEQ multiplex PCR assay. TCRdb's version of the immuneACCESS table is confined to in-frame rearrangements and falls short of the full clone set. An unresolved V gene accounts for under half of the shortfall where checked; the remainder is of unknown origin. The record for this sample contains fewer than 55,000 clones. In total, the top ten clones hold 0.8% to 1% of the sample. The specimen was CD4+ T cells from blood, collected before the transplant. These receptors originate from a human donor who received a combined kidney and bone marrow transplant.

To note about this clone: The CDR3 end falls 3 residues outside the read, so it is completed with the germline J gene. The chain combines TRBV19 with TRBJ2-1; 7 bases are shared with TRBD2. The CDR3 runs 14 residues. Germline lookup yields CDR1 LNHDA and CDR2 SQIVND (reference sequence). Trimming cost V 6 bases and J 4 bases; bases outside gene matches: 6. The covered CDR3 bases are TGTGCCAGTAGGTCACTAGCGTCTTACAATGAG. It codes for CASRSLASYNE. The whole CDR3 sequence is CASRSLASYNEQFF.

A note on this clone: The read gets to within 3 residues of the CDR3 end, and the germline J gene fills in the rest. This chain joins TRBV7-9 and TRBJ1-3; D is uncertain. The V and J ends lost 8 bases and 0 bases respectively, with 8 bases between them. Germline CDR1 is SEHNR and CDR2 is FQNEAQ (reference sequence). The CDR3 totals 13 residues. Partial CDR3 DNA: TGTGCCAGCCACACGTACTCTGGAAACACC. Translating gives CASHTYSGNT. The whole CDR3 region reads CASHTYSGNTIYF.

Regarding this clone: The sequence runs out 3 residues before the end of the CDR3; the remainder is reconstructed from the germline J gene. The chain carries TRBV7-9 and TRBJ2-3; TRBD2 matches at 7 bases. From germline, CDR1 is SEHNR and CDR2 FQNEAQ (reference sequence). Unmatched junction bases numbered 11, after V lost 7 bases and J lost 4 bases. The CDR3 runs to 15 residues. The CDR3 loop reads CASTLGGVAPDTQYF. The part of the CDR3 DNA that was read is TGTGCCAGCACCCTGGGGGGGGTAGCGCCAGATACG.

About this clone itself: The read is 3 residues too short to cover the CDR3 end, so that end is filled in from the germline J gene. The chain is built from TRBV19 and TRBJ2-2; 13 positions agree with TRBD2. The germline V gene encodes CDR1 LNHDA and CDR2 SQIVND (reference sequence). The ends lost 10 bases at V and 0 bases at J; junction bases unmatched: 11. There are 18 residues in the CDR3. The sequenced part of the CDR3 DNA is TGTGCCACCGGCGGGACTAGCGGGGTCATCGCGAACACCGGGGAG. Translating gives CATGGTSGVIANTGE. The whole CDR3 sequence reads CATGGTSGVIANTGELFF. The full variable domain, in which reference TRBV19 and TRBJ2-2 provide the parts outside the CDR3, is DGGITQSPKYLFRKEGQNVTLSCEQNLNHDAMYWYRQDPGQGLRLIYYSQIVNDFQKGDIAEGYSVSREKKESFPLTVTSAQKNPTAFYLCATGGTSGVIANTGELFFGEGSRLTVL.

Details on this clone: Coverage ceases 3 residues before the CDR3 finishes, and the germline J gene fills in the end. This rearrangement joins TRBV7-2 to TRBJ2-2; 8 bases are shared with TRBD2. The CDR3 sequence is 15 residues long. Germline V lookup: CDR1 SGHTA, CDR2 FQGNSA. V lost 0 bases and J lost 6; bases outside the gene matches: 3. This chain's CDR3 is CASSLARGGAGELFF. The sequenced part of the CDR3 DNA is TGTGCCAGCAGCTTAGCACGGGGGGGGGCCGGGGAG.

As regards this clone: The DNA ends 3 residues before the CDR3 does, and the rest of the CDR3 is filled in from the germline J gene. This rearrangement joins TRBV6-2 or TRBV6-3 to TRBJ2-7; a weak D match, TRBD1 (6 bases). The CDR3 sequence is 14 residues long. Trimming cost V 7 bases and J 5 bases, with 18 bases left between them. Germline V lookup: CDR1 MNHEY, CDR2 SVGEGT. The sequenced CDR3 bases are TGTGCCAGCACTGCCCGACAGGTCGGCGACGAG. Amino acids: CASTARQVGDE. The CDR3 in its entirety is CASTARQVGDEQYF.

Details on this clone: The CDR3 end falls 3 residues outside the read, so it is completed with the germline J gene. The V and J genes are TRBV20-1 and TRBJ2-3; possibly TRBD2 for D (5 bases). The CDR3 loop spans 16 amino acids. The germline gives CDR1 DFQATT, CDR2 SNEGSKA (reference sequence). V was clipped by 0 bases and J by 2 bases, with 15 bases between them. Incomplete CDR3 DNA: TGCAGTGCTAGAGATCCCCTTAGCGCGATCACAGATACG. This gives the protein CSARDPLSAITDT. The CDR3 reads in full as CSARDPLSAITDTQYF.

The CDR3 bases that were read are TGTGCCAGCAGAAGAACCCTGGGTGGGGCCTATGGC. Translated, it gives CASRRTLGGAYG. The whole CDR3 sequence reads CASRRTLGGAYGYTF. The genes are TRBV2 and TRBJ1-2, with a weak D call TRBD1 (5 bases). The observed sequence ends 3 residues before the CDR3 terminus, with the missing tail filled in from the germline J gene. Germline CDR1 and CDR2: SNHLY and FYNNEI. The CDR3 sequence is 15 residues long. V was shortened by 6 bases and J by 4 bases, with 18 bases between the two germline ends.

As concerns this clone: The read finishes 3 residues shy of the CDR3 end, and the germline J gene is used to complete it. The V and J genes are TRBV20-1 and TRBJ1-5; 7 bases agree with TRBD1. V lost 2 bases and J lost 6; bases outside the gene matches: 13. The V gene's germline CDR1 is DFQATT and CDR2 SNEGSKA (reference sequence). The CDR3 has 16 amino acids. The covered CDR3 bases are TGCAGTGCTAGAAAGGCGGGAGGGGGCCTGGGTCAGCCC. This codes for CSARKAGGGLGQP. In full, the CDR3 reads CSARKAGGGLGQPQHF.

A remark on this clone: Sequencing ends 3 residues short of the CDR3 end; the germline J gene provides the rest. The genes are TRBV5-1 and TRBJ2-2, with a possible D match to TRBD1 (6 bases). The CDR3 is made up of 15 amino acids. V was trimmed by 0 bases and J by 0 bases, leaving 6 bases between them. In germline, CDR1 is SGHRS, CDR2 YFSETQ. The DNA read from the CDR3 is TGCGCCAGCAGCTTGGAGGGGGCGAACACCGGGGAG. It is translated as CASSLEGANTGE. The whole CDR3 reads CASSLEGANTGELFF.

Note on this clone: The missing CDR3 end, 3 residues past where the read stops, is filled in from the germline J gene. The chain combines TRBV7-8 with TRBJ2-3; the match to TRBD2 covers 14 bases. V lost 1 base, J lost 7 bases, and 4 bases stayed unmatched. Germline V lookup: CDR1 SGHVS, CDR2 FQNEAQ. CDR3 length: 16 amino acids. CDR3 DNA, as far as it was read: TGTGCCAGCAGCTTAGGACTAGCGGGAGGGATGAATACG. It specifies CASSLGLAGGMNT. The full CDR3 protein reads CASSLGLAGGMNTQYF.

Here the CDR3 reads CASSRLAGGLLSSYNEQFF. The part of the CDR3 DNA that was read is TGCGCCAGCAGTCGACTAGCGGGGGGCCTACTAAGCTCCTACAATGAG. The chain employs TRBV5-1 and TRBJ2-1; 13 bases fit TRBD2. The read halts 3 residues ahead of the CDR3 end, with the missing end drawn from the germline J gene. Germline trimming cut 5 bases from V and 0 bases from J; bases unmatched to any gene: 11. This CDR3 has 19 residues. From germline, CDR1 is SGHRS and CDR2 YFSETQ.

Note on this clone: The read halts 3 residues ahead of the CDR3 end, with the missing end drawn from the germline J gene. This rearrangement joins TRBV18 to TRBJ2-3, with 9 bases lining up with TRBD1. CDR1 KGHSH and CDR2 LQKENI come from the germline V gene. The junction had 6 bases not matched to a gene; V was cut back by 3 bases and J by 5 bases. The CDR3 loop spans 15 amino acids. CDR3 DNA, as far as it was read: TGTGCCAGCTCACCGAGGGGACAGGGACAAGATACG. This gives the protein CASSPRGQGQDT. The full CDR3 reads CASSPRGQGQDTQYF.

Of note for this clone: The sequence runs out 3 residues before the end of the CDR3; the remainder is reconstructed from the germline J gene. This chain links TRBV2 with TRBJ1-5, with a weak D call TRBD1 (6 bases). The CDR3 sequence is 15 residues long. CDR1 is SNHLY and CDR2 is FYNNEI in the germline V gene. V lost 6 bases and J lost 0, with 12 bases in between. CDR3 DNA, as far as it was read: TGTGCCAGCAGCCGGGACATTTATAGCAATCAGCCC. Residues: CASSRDIYSNQP. The entire CDR3 protein is CASSRDIYSNQPQHF.

CDR3 amino acids: CASSLSLGASSGNTIYF. The sequenced part of the CDR3 DNA is TGCGCCAGCAGCTTGAGCCTGGGCGCCAGCTCTGGAAACACC. This chain uses TRBV5-1 with TRBJ1-3; D not resolved. Read coverage stops 3 residues before the CDR3 terminus; the germline J gene supplies the remainder. Trimming removed 1 base at V and 0 bases at J, with 14 bases between. In germline, CDR1 is SGHRS, CDR2 YFSETQ. CDR3 length: 17 residues.

Regarding this clone: The read ends 3 residues before the CDR3 terminus; that terminus is restored from the germline J gene. This chain uses TRBV2 with TRBJ2-5; the match to TRBD1 covers 8 bases. CDR1 and CDR2 (germline): SNHLY, FYNNEI. The trim removed 6 bases at V and 5 bases at J, leaving 8 bases unmatched. The CDR3 extends over 14 amino acids. The part of the CDR3 DNA that was read is TGTGCCAGCAGGGGTCAGGGGGCGCGGGAGACC. This translates into CASRGQGARET. The complete CDR3 sequence is CASRGQGARETQYF.

With regard to this clone: The CDR3 goes on 3 residues after the read ends, and that part is filled in from the germline J gene. The J gene is TRBJ2-1, the V gene TRBV19, with D possibly TRBD2 on 6 matching bases. Germline V gives CDR1 LNHDA, CDR2 SQIVND (reference sequence). The V end was cut by 5 bases, the J end by 8 bases, with 19 bases between. The CDR3 is 15 residues long. CDR3 DNA, as far as it was read: TGTGCCAGTAGTCCAAAGCGGGCTAGCAACCATGAG. Its protein is CASSPKRASNHE. The complete CDR3 sequence is CASSPKRASNHEQFF.

As for this clone: The read is 3 residues too short to cover the CDR3 end, so that end is filled in from the germline J gene. The chain combines TRBV19 with TRBJ1-2; no clear D gene. V lost 3 bases and J lost 5, with 10 bases in between. This CDR3 is built from 13 residues. Germline V CDR1 and CDR2: LNHDA, SQIVND (reference sequence). The CDR3 loop reads CASSIEALYGYTF. The CDR3 bases that were read are TGTGCCAGTAGTATCGAGGCTTTATATGGC.

Of note for this clone: The read finishes 3 residues shy of the CDR3 end, and the germline J gene is used to complete it. The chain joins TRBV19 to TRBJ2-6; a possible D gene is TRBD1 (5 bases). Trimming removed 7 bases from V and 0 bases from J, with 13 bases in between. The CDR3 runs 16 residues. Germline lookup yields CDR1 LNHDA and CDR2 SQIVND (reference sequence). The CDR3 DNA, read in part, is TGTGCCAGTATCGGACACCGCCTCTCTGGGGCCAACGTC. This encodes CASIGHRLSGANV. The whole CDR3 is CASIGHRLSGANVLTF.

For this clone: With the read ending 3 residues before the CDR3 end, the germline J gene is used to fill in that end. V gene TRBV20-1 combines with J gene TRBJ1-5; D uncertain. The V and J ends lost 0 bases and 5 bases respectively, with 8 bases between them. The germline CDR1 and CDR2 sequences are DFQATT and SNEGSKA (reference sequence). This CDR3 is 13 amino acids long. The CDR3 here is CSARDQVDQPQHF. The covered CDR3 bases are TGCAGTGCTAGAGATCAGGTGGATCAGCCC.

About this clone: The read comes to an end 3 residues before the CDR3 does, leaving the germline J gene to fill in the end. The V call is TRBV13, the J call TRBJ2-1; a possible D gene is TRBD2 (5 bases). CDR1 is PRHDT, CDR2 FYEKMQ, per germline (reference sequence). The CDR3 consists of 15 residues. The germline V and J ends were trimmed by 6 bases and 1 base, with 13 bases remaining between them. CDR3 sequence reads: CASSRDRGSYNEQFF. The CDR3 bases that were read are TGTGCCAGCAGTCGCGACCGGGGTTCCTACAATGAG. The full variable domain, its missing parts supplied by reference TRBV13 and TRBJ2-1, is AAGVIQSPRHLIKEKRETATLKCYPIPRHDTVYWYQQGPGQDPQFLISFYEKMQSDKGSIPDRFSAQQFSDYHSELNMSSLELGDSALYFCASSRDRGSYNEQFFGPGTRLTVL.

With regard to this clone: The read terminates 3 residues before the CDR3 end, so the remaining end is supplied by the germline J gene. The V gene is TRBV7-2, the J gene TRBJ2-5, with TRBD1 as a possible D gene (6 bases). V was cut by 6 bases and J by 7 bases, with 18 bases left in between. Per germline, CDR1 SGHTA and CDR2 FQGNSA. CDR3 size: 14 residues. The CDR3 spells CASSSGTTPGTQYF. Partial CDR3 DNA: TGTGCCAGCAGTTCCGGGACAACCCCTGGGACC.

As to this clone: The CDR3 end falls 3 residues outside the read, so it is completed with the germline J gene. The chain combines TRBV2 with TRBJ1-1; a weak D match, TRBD1 (5 bases). Germline CDR1 SNHLY, CDR2 FYNNEI. CDR3 length equals 15 residues. The germline V and J ends were trimmed by 6 bases and 6 bases, with 20 bases remaining between them. Here the CDR3 reads CASSDPFVGGAEAFF. Incomplete CDR3 DNA: TGTGCCAGCAGCGACCCCTTCGTCGGGGGAGCTGAA. The whole variable domain, remainder taken from reference TRBV2 and TRBJ1-1, is EPEVTQTPSHQVTQMGQEVILRCVPISNHLYFYWYRQILGQKVEFLVSFYNNEISEKSEIFDDQFSVERPDGSNFTLKIRSTKLEDSAMYFCASSDPFVGGAEAFFGQGTRLTVV.

Worth noting for this clone: The sequenced fragment ends 3 residues before the CDR3 boundary, so the rest is inferred from the germline J gene. The gene calls are TRBV6-1 and TRBJ2-2; D is undetermined. This CDR3 has 15 residues. CDR1 and CDR2 from the germline V gene are MNHNS and SASEGT. Trimming cost V 2 bases and J 5 bases, with 12 bases left between them. The sequenced part of the CDR3 DNA is TGTGCCAGCAGTGAATCTCATTTCGGGACCGGGGAG. Translated, it gives CASSESHFGTGE. In full, the CDR3 reads CASSESHFGTGELFF.

Regarding this clone: From the germline J gene comes the end of the CDR3, since the read stops 3 residues before it. The chain joins TRBV6-2 or TRBV6-3 to TRBJ2-2; TRBD2 agrees at 8 bases. Germline CDR1 is MNHEY and CDR2 is SVGEGT. V shed 10 bases, J shed 3 bases, and the junction held 10 bases outside the gene matches. This CDR3 has 15 amino acids. This CDR3 reads CATGPAGAYTGELFF. CDR3 DNA, as far as it was read: TGTGCCACGGGGCCAGCGGGGGCTTACACCGGGGAG.

About this clone itself: The missing CDR3 end, 3 residues past where the read stops, is filled in from the germline J gene. The J gene is TRBJ2-7, the V gene TRBV10-3; D might be TRBD1 (6 bases). Trimming took 8 bases from V and 4 from J, leaving 15 bases between them. CDR1 and CDR2 (germline): ENHRY, SYGVKD. The CDR3 length is 13 residues. CDR3 bases read: TGTGCCATCTTGGCAGGGGAAGGGTACGAG. Protein sequence: CAILAGEGYE. The whole CDR3 region reads CAILAGEGYEQYF.